One sample yielded the 3 T cell receptor beta chains listed below, sequenced in a study of monozygotic twins with cystic fibrosis. Profiling relied on immunoSEQ multiplex PCR, and the TCRdb table lists in-frame clones only, not all of them. The sample lists roughly 28,000 clones, approximately 86% occurring once. Sequenced sample: blood. Source of these receptors: a girl aged 2-10 years with cystic fibrosis.

In this sample, this clone turned up a few times. The chain uses TRBV9 and TRBJ1-1, with a possible D match to TRBD1 (6 bases). V was pared by 4 bases and J by 2 bases, with 15 bases between. The CDR3 runs to 15 residues. From germline, CDR1 is SGDLS and CDR2 YYNGEE. The DNA of the CDR3 is TGTGCCAGCAGCCCCCGGGGCAGGGGAAACACTGAAGCTTTCTTT. Encoded protein: CASSPRGRGNTEAFF.

The V gene is TRBV6-1, the J gene TRBJ1-2; 8 bases fit TRBD1. Germline V gene data show CDR1 as MNHNS and CDR2 as SASEGT. The CDR3 consists of 10 residues. Germline trimming cut 6 bases from V and 10 bases from J; bases unmatched to any gene: 1. DNA of the CDR3: TGTGCCAGCAGGGACAGGGCCTACACCTTC. This gives the protein CASRDRAYTF.

The chain is built from TRBV7-8 and TRBJ2-7, with D uncertain. CDR3 length: 19 amino acids. V lost 10 bases and J lost 3, with 34 bases in between. The germline gives CDR1 SGHVS, CDR2 FQNEAQ. CDR3 nucleotide sequence: TGTGCCAAGAGAGGACGGACCACCGGTACCTTCCTCGGTAACTACGAGCAGTACTTC. Translation gives CAKRGRTTGTFLGNYEQYF.